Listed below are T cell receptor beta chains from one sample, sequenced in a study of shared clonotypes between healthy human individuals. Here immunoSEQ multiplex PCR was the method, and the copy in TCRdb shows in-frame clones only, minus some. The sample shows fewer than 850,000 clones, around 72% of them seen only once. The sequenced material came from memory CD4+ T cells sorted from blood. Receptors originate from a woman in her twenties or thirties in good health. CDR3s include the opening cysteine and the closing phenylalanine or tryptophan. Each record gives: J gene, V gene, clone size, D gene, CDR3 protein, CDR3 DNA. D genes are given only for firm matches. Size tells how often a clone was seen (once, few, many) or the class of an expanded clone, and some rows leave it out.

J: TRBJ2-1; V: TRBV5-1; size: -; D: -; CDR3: CASLDTAGEQFF; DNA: TGCGCCAGCCTCGATACCGCGGGTGAGCAGTTCTTC
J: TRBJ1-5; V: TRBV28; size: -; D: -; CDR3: CASDRYVGQPQHF; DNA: TGTGCCAGCGACAGGTATGTCGGTCAGCCCCAGCATTTT
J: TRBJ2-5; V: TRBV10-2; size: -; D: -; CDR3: CATSGRAGQTQYF; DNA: TGCGCCACCTCGGGAAGGGCAGGGCAGACCCAGTACTTC
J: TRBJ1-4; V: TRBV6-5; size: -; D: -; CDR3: CASSYSGTMNEKLFF; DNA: TGTGCCAGCAGTTACTCGGGGACCATGAATGAAAAACTGTTTTTT
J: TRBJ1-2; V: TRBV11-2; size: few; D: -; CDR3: CASSPRLRGNYGYTF; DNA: TGTGCCAGCAGCCCCCGTTTGCGGGGTAACTATGGCTACACCTTC
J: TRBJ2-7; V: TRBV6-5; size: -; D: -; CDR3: CASRQDWGDSYEQYF; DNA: TGTGCCAGCAGGCAAGACTGGGGGGACTCCTACGAGCAGTACTTC
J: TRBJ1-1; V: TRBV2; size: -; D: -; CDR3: CASSEQWSREAFF; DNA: TGTGCCAGCAGTGAACAGTGGAGTCGTGAAGCTTTCTTT
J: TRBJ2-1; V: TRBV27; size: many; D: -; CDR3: CASNRGNEQFF; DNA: TGTGCCAGCAACCGGGGCAATGAGCAGTTCTTC
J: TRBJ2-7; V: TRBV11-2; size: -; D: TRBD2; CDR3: CASRRGGSSYEQYF; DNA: TGTGCCAGCAGGCGGGGGGGGAGCTCCTACGAGCAGTACTTC
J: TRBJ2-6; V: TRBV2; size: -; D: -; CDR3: CASSDPVTGANVLTF; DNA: TGTGCCAGCAGTGATCCAGTAACTGGGGCCAACGTCCTGACTTTC